Listed below are T cell receptor beta chains from one sample, sequenced in a study of CD8+CD57+ T cells in acquired aplastic anemia. TCRdb re-derived calls from the reads in MiXCR, one entry per CDR3 protein. The sample holds fewer than 250,000 distinct CDR3 sequences, less than 65% seen once. Specimen: sorted CD4+, CD8+, or CD8+CD57+ T cells (not recorded which) from PBMCs. These receptors all stem from a human donor in good health, serving as a control. The CDR3 runs from the conserved cysteine through the conserved F or W. D genes are given only for firm matches. Only some rows state a clone size, as once, few, many or a class for expanded clones.

d_call	clone_size	v_call	j_call	cdr3_nt	cdr3_aa
.	many	TRBV29-1	TRBJ1-5	TGCAGCGCCGCACTCAACGACGGTAATCAGCCCCAGCATTTT	CSAALNDGNQPQHF
TRBD1	many	TRBV6-1	TRBJ2-1	TGTGCCAGCAGCCTAGAGCACAGGGGGCGGATCAATGAGCAGTTCTTC	CASSLEHRGRINEQFF
.	.	TRBV6-7	TRBJ1-2	TGTGCCAGCAGTCCGCCTTGGGGCTACACCTTC	CASSPPWGYTF
.	once	TRBV24-1	TRBJ2-2	TGTGCCACCAGTGCAGGGGATTCGAACACCGGGGAGCTGTTTTTT	CATSAGDSNTGELFF
.	.	TRBV7-9	TRBJ1-2	TGTGCCAGCAGCTTAGGGGGTATGGATGGCTACACCTTC	CASSLGGMDGYTF
.	many	TRBV5-1	TRBJ2-2	TGCGCCAGCAGCTTGGCGGGGCCGAACACCGGGGAGCTGTTTTTT	CASSLAGPNTGELFF
.	many	TRBV19	TRBJ1-2	TGTGCCAGTAGTATAGAAGTCGGGATACGAGATGGCTACACCTTC	CASSIEVGIRDGYTF
.	.	TRBV7-2	TRBJ2-3	TGTGCCAGCAGCTTAATGACCGTGGCAACAGATACGCAGTATTTT	CASSLMTVATDTQYF
TRBD1	few	TRBV28	TRBJ2-1	TGTGCCAGCAGGCCCGGGACAGGAGGTTACAATGAGCAGTTCTTC	CASRPGTGGYNEQFF
TRBD1	.	TRBV12-3/TRBV12-4	TRBJ1-1	TGTGCCAGCAGTCCTACAGGGGAGAACACTGAAGCTTTCTTT	CASSPTGENTEAFF
TRBD1	.	TRBV19	TRBJ1-4	TGTGCCAGTAGGGACAGGGGGTCGAGTGAAAAACTGTTTTTT	CASRDRGSSEKLFF
TRBD1	few	TRBV19	TRBJ1-2	TGTGCCAGTACCCGGACAGGGGACAACTATGGCTACACCTTC	CASTRTGDNYGYTF
.	many	TRBV19	TRBJ2-1	TGTGCCAGTAGAGAACCCGGGGGCGGGCGCTCCTACAATGAGCAGTTCTTC	CASREPGGGRSYNEQFF
.	.	TRBV5-8	TRBJ1-6	TGTGCCAGCAGCTACAGGACGGCATCACCCCTCCACTTT	CASSYRTASPLHF
.	.	TRBV7-9	TRBJ1-1	TGTGCCAGCAGCAAACAGGGTACTGAAGCTTTCTTT	CASSKQGTEAFF
.	.	TRBV25-1	TRBJ1-1	TGTGCCAGCAGTGAATTCGGGGGCCGGGACACTGAAGCTTTCTTT	CASSEFGGRDTEAFF
TRBD1	few	TRBV7-7	TRBJ2-5	TGTGCCAGCAGCCGTAACCGAGGGACAGAAGAGACCCAGTACTTC	CASSRNRGTEETQYF
.	many	TRBV20-1	TRBJ2-6	TGCAGTGCCACAGAGGGTTACTCTGGGGCCAACGTCCTGACTTTC	CSATEGYSGANVLTF
TRBD2	.	TRBV29-1	TRBJ2-3	TGCAGCGTTGAATCTAGCGGGGGGGACTATACGCAGTATTTT	CSVESSGGDYTQYF
.	.	TRBV9	TRBJ1-2	TGTGCCAGCAGCCCCGAAGGGAGGGACGTCTATGGCTACACCTTC	CASSPEGRDVYGYTF
.	few	TRBV25-1	TRBJ1-2	TGTGCCAGCAGAGGACAAACGGCTATTGACACCTTC	CASRGQTAIDTF
.	.	TRBV10-2	TRBJ1-1	TGCGCCAGCAGTGGGTTAACTGAAGCTTTCTTT	CASSGLTEAFF
.	.	TRBV7-3	TRBJ1-1	TGTGCCAGCATCGGGCCGGGGCAAACCACTGAAGCTTTCTTT	CASIGPGQTTEAFF
TRBD1	.	TRBV7-8	TRBJ1-4	TGTGCCAGCAGCTCTTTGGACAGGGGCGGTGAAAAACTGTTTTTT	CASSSLDRGGEKLFF
TRBD2	.	TRBV19	TRBJ2-5	TGTGCCAGTAGTATGGCGGGACTAGCGGGAGTCACACCGTACTTC	CASSMAGLAGVTPYF
.	many	TRBV7-2	TRBJ1-1	TGTGCCAGCAGCTTAGCACCCACGAACACTGAAGCTTTCTTT	CASSLAPTNTEAFF
.	.	TRBV7-2	TRBJ1-5	TGTGCCAGCAGCTCCGAAGGGCGGGGACAAGGGGCCCAGCATTTT	CASSSEGRGQGAQHF
TRBD1	many	TRBV20-1	TRBJ1-1	TGCAGGTCATTGGGGACAGGGGGGAACACTGAAGCTTTCTTT	CRSLGTGGNTEAFF